The present T cell receptor beta chain was sequenced within a study of shared clonotypes between healthy human individuals. Genomic DNA belonging to each subset was distributed in equal measure over several immunoSEQ plates. Sequenced by immunoSEQ multiplex PCR; TCRdb stores in-frame clones only, minus some. Altogether some 2,100,000 clones are present, approximately 94% being singletons, with the ten largest covering around 0.13%. Study-level findings and limits: Relative to memory subsets, naive subsets generally showed larger estimated richness.

As concerns this clone: Its specificity is not known. This same CDR3 is encoded by further DNA sequences in the sample.

The CDR3 loop spans 14 amino acids. Germline-derived CDR1 and CDR2 are SGHRS and YFSETQ. The V and J ends lost 0 bases and 5 bases respectively, with 8 bases between them. The clonotype originates from a man between 18 and 35 years old in good health. Sequenced: naive CD4+ T cells sorted from blood. Subset in this sample: CD45RA+ positively selected. The chain combines TRBV5-1 with TRBJ2-2, with D maybe TRBD2 (5 bases). The CDR3 coding sequence is TGCGCCAGCAGCTTGGGGGAGCGGACCGGGGAGCTGTTTTTT. Protein sequence: CASSLGERTGELFF.